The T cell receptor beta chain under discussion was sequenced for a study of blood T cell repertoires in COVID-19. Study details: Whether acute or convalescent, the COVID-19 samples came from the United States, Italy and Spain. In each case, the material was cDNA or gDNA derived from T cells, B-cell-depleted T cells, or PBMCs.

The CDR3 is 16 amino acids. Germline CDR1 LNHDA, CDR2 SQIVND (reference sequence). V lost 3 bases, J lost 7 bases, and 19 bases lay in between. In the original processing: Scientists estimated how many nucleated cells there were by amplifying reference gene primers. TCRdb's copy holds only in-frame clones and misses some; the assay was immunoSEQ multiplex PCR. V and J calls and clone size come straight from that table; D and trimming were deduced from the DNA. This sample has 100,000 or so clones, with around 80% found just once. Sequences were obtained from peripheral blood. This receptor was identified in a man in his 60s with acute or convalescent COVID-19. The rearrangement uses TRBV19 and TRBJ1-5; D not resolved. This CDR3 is CASSISPTGRGQPQHF. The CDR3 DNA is TGTGCCAGTAGTATCTCCCCGACTGGTAGAGGGCAGCCCCAGCATTTT.